A selection of T cell receptor beta chains follows, all from one sample in a study of vaccination effects on CD4 cells after COVID-19. No antigen has been identified for these receptors. The table came from immunoSEQ multiplex PCR; TCRdb's copy has only in-frame clones and leaves some out. The sample has nearly 35,000 clones, 73% seen once. The input for sequencing was CD4+ T cells from PBMCs cultured with HCoV-OC43 spike peptides, taken before COVID-19 vaccination. The receptors stem from a human donor who received a COVID-19 vaccine. Each CDR3 is given with its conserved first and last residue. A D gene is named only where the DNA matches it firmly. Where a row states a size, it is once, few, many or the class of an expanded clone; other rows omit it.

length: 14; J: TRBJ2-5; D: .; V: TRBV9; size: .; DNA: TGTGCCAGCAGCGTAGCTGGTCCACAAGAGACCCAGTACTTC; CDR3: CASSVAGPQETQYF
length: 14; J: TRBJ2-1; D: TRBD1; V: TRBV2; size: few; DNA: TGTGCCAGCCTTCGGGGGACAGGCGGGAATGAGCAGTTCTTC; CDR3: CASLRGTGGNEQFF
length: 16; J: TRBJ1-2; D: .; V: TRBV7-9; size: .; DNA: TGTGCCAGCAGCTTAGATCGGCCAGGATGGGGGAATGGCTACACCTTC; CDR3: CASSLDRPGWGNGYTF
length: 14; J: TRBJ1-5; D: .; V: TRBV24-1; size: once; DNA: TGTGCCGCTCACTCCGGGGGCGGCAATCAGCCCCAGCATTTT; CDR3: CAAHSGGGNQPQHF
length: 16; J: TRBJ2-5; D: TRBD2; V: TRBV7-2; size: .; DNA: TGTGCCAGCAGGATGGGACTAGCGGGAGGAGGAGAGACCCAGTACTTC; CDR3: CASRMGLAGGGETQYF
length: 17; J: TRBJ1-2; D: TRBD1; V: TRBV15; size: .; DNA: TGTGCCACCAGCCGCCACCACAGGGGGGTCTCTAACTATGGCTACACCTTC; CDR3: CATSRHHRGVSNYGYTF
length: 13; J: TRBJ2-7; D: .; V: TRBV5-4; size: .; DNA: TGTGCCAGCAGCTTGGGGCGGACCTACGAGCAGTACTTC; CDR3: CASSLGRTYEQYF
length: 15; J: TRBJ1-1; D: .; V: TRBV27; size: .; DNA: TGTGCCAGCACCCATCCGGGACAAGGGAACACTGAAGCTTTCTTT; CDR3: CASTHPGQGNTEAFF
length: 14; J: TRBJ1-4; D: .; V: TRBV30; size: .; DNA: TGTGCCTGGAGTGTCTGGGGGGGGGATGAAAAACTGTTTTTT; CDR3: CAWSVWGGDEKLFF
length: 11; J: TRBJ1-3; D: .; V: TRBV30; size: .; DNA: TGTGCCTGGAGTACGAGAAACACCATATATTTT; CDR3: CAWSTRNTIYF
length: 13; J: TRBJ2-7; D: .; V: TRBV2; size: .; DNA: TGTGCCAGCAGTGCGCCAGGGATTAACGAGCAGTACTTC; CDR3: CASSAPGINEQYF
length: 11; J: TRBJ2-2; D: .; V: TRBV27; size: .; DNA: TGTGCCAGCAGCCATATCGGGGAGCTGTTTTTT; CDR3: CASSHIGELFF
length: 15; J: TRBJ2-2; D: TRBD1; V: TRBV5-1; size: .; DNA: TGCGCCAGCAGCTTGGAACAGGGGTACACCGGGGAGCTGTTTTTT; CDR3: CASSLEQGYTGELFF
length: 15; J: TRBJ2-1; D: .; V: TRBV11-2; size: .; DNA: TGTGCCAGCAGCCCAAGAGTCCGTATAGACAATGAGCAGTTCTTC; CDR3: CASSPRVRIDNEQFF
length: 15; J: TRBJ2-7; D: .; V: TRBV6-5; size: .; DNA: TGTGCCAGCAGTTTCACCCCGGGACTCGTCTACGAGCAGTACTTC; CDR3: CASSFTPGLVYEQYF
length: 15; J: TRBJ2-3; D: .; V: TRBV20-1; size: .; DNA: TGCAGTGCTAGTGGGGTATCTATTCCCACAGATACGCAGTATTTT; CDR3: CSASGVSIPTDTQYF
length: 16; J: TRBJ1-6; D: .; V: TRBV6-5; size: .; DNA: TGTGCCAGCAGTTACTCGATAACCAGCAGTAATTCACCCCTCCACTTT; CDR3: CASSYSITSSNSPLHF
length: 14; J: TRBJ2-7; D: .; V: TRBV2; size: few; DNA: TGTGCCAGCAGTGAAGAGGGCAGGGGGGCCGAGCAGTACTTC; CDR3: CASSEEGRGAEQYF
length: 17; J: TRBJ2-1; D: TRBD2; V: TRBV25-1; size: .; DNA: TGTGCCAGCAGCGGAGTTACTAGCGGGGATAATTACAATGAGCAGTTCTTC; CDR3: CASSGVTSGDNYNEQFF
length: 15; J: TRBJ2-7; D: .; V: TRBV3-1/TRBV3-2; size: .; DNA: TGTGCCAGCAGCCCCCCGGGGGCTAGAGACTACGAGCAGTACTTC; CDR3: CASSPPGARDYEQYF
length: 13; J: TRBJ2-1; D: TRBD1; V: TRBV29-1; size: .; DNA: TGCAGCGACACCGGGACAGGGAGGAATGAGCAGTTCTTC; CDR3: CSDTGTGRNEQFF
length: 15; J: TRBJ2-3; D: .; V: TRBV9; size: .; DNA: TGTGCCAGCAGCGTAAATACAATCGGCACAGATACGCAGTATTTT; CDR3: CASSVNTIGTDTQYF
length: 15; J: TRBJ2-5; D: .; V: TRBV18; size: few; DNA: TGTGCCAGCTCACTATCTGAAGGGCTAGCATGGACCCAGTACTTC; CDR3: CASSLSEGLAWTQYF
length: 14; J: TRBJ1-1; D: .; V: TRBV5-4; size: few; DNA: TGTGCCTTGTCTTTGGGGGCAGGGACCACTGAAGCTTTCTTT; CDR3: CALSLGAGTTEAFF
length: 16; J: TRBJ1-3; D: .; V: TRBV7-9; size: .; DNA: TGTGCCAGCAGCTTCGGTCCGGGTAGAACTGGAAACACCATATATTTT; CDR3: CASSFGPGRTGNTIYF
length: 12; J: TRBJ2-1; D: .; V: TRBV10-3; size: .; DNA: TGTGCCATCAGACAGGGTTACAATGAGCAGTTCTTC; CDR3: CAIRQGYNEQFF
length: 17; J: TRBJ2-6; D: TRBD1; V: TRBV7-3; size: .; DNA: TGTGCCAGCAGCTTGGGACAGGTTAGCTCTGGGGCCAACGTCCTGACTTTC; CDR3: CASSLGQVSSGANVLTF
length: 13; J: TRBJ1-3; D: TRBD1; V: TRBV5-5; size: .; DNA: TGTGCCAGCAGCTGGACAGGAGGAAACACCATATATTTT; CDR3: CASSWTGGNTIYF
length: 15; J: TRBJ1-3; D: .; V: TRBV5-1; size: .; DNA: TGCGCCAGCAGCTTGGGGACAGTCTCTGGAAACACCATATATTTT; CDR3: CASSLGTVSGNTIYF
length: 16; J: TRBJ2-3; D: .; V: TRBV9; size: .; DNA: TGTGCCAGCAGCGTAGTGGGGGACGGTAGCACAGATACGCAGTATTTT; CDR3: CASSVVGDGSTDTQYF